Following are 18 T cell receptor beta chains from one sample sequenced in a study of neoadjuvant anti-PD-1 for oral cavity cancer. Sequencing used immunoSEQ multiplex PCR; TCRdb keeps in-frame clones, though not all of them. The sample consists of under 25,000 clones, around a quarter of them appearing once. Time point noted: after neoadjuvant nivolumab, at surgical resection. Here the sequenced sample was tumor tissue, taken after nivolumab (anti-PD-1) treatment. Source of these receptors: a person between 40 and 80 years old with oral cavity squamous cell carcinoma.

The rearrangement links TRBV5-1 to TRBJ2-3; TRBD1 aligns across 8 bases. Germline trimming cut 0 bases from V and 2 bases from J; bases unmatched to any gene: 11. Germline loops: CDR1 SGHRS, CDR2 YFSETQ. CDR3 size: 18 residues. The CDR3 DNA is TGCGCCAGCAGCTTGGCAAGACAGGGGCCGTCTCTCACAGATACGCAGTATTTT. This sequence encodes CASSLARQGPSLTDTQYF.

This clone was counted only a few times. V gene TRBV7-2 combines with J gene TRBJ2-3, with 8 bases lining up with TRBD2. The V and J ends lost 1 base and 5 bases, in that order; junction bases with no gene match: 5. The CDR3 is made up of 15 amino acids. CDR1 is SGHTA and CDR2 is FQGNSA in the germline V gene. The CDR3 region has the DNA TGTGCCAGCAGCTTAGAGGCGGGGGGCTTAGATACGCAGTATTTT. Its protein product is CASSLEAGGLDTQYF.

The chain couples TRBV29-1 to TRBJ2-3; 9 nucleotides match TRBD2. The ends lost 3 bases at V and 2 bases at J; junction bases unmatched: 9. The CDR3 has 16 amino acids. Germline CDR1 reads SQVTM; CDR2 reads ANQGSEA. Written as DNA, the CDR3 is TGCAGCGTTGAGTGGCTAGCGGGGAGCGCCACAGATACGCAGTATTTT. Amino acid sequence: CSVEWLAGSATDTQYF.

V and J are TRBV27 and TRBJ2-6; D might be TRBD1 (5 bases). From germline, CDR1 is MNHEY and CDR2 SMNVEV (reference sequence). V lost 6 bases and J lost 0, with 9 bases in between. CDR3 length equals 15 residues. In DNA form, the CDR3 reads TGTGCCAGCAGCGCTAGGGGCTCTGGGGCCAACGTCCTGACTTTC. Protein sequence: CASSARGSGANVLTF.

This chain uses TRBV5-1 with TRBJ2-3; a weak D match, TRBD1 (5 bases). The CDR3 spans 15 residues. The V and J ends lost 0 bases and 2 bases respectively, with 10 bases between them. Germline V gene sequence: CDR1 SGHRS, CDR2 YFSETQ. The CDR3 DNA reads TGCGCCAGCAGCTTGGGGGTCAGGGTCACAGATACGCAGTATTTT. This translates into CASSLGVRVTDTQYF.

This chain links TRBV2 with TRBJ1-1, with no clear D. V was pared by 7 bases and J by 6 bases, with 9 bases between. Germline values: CDR1 SNHLY, CDR2 FYNNEI. This CDR3 contains 11 residues. CDR3 nucleotide sequence: TGTGCCAGCACTTTACGTGCTGAAGCTTTCTTT. Protein product: CASTLRAEAFF. Looking up the rest from reference TRBV2 and TRBJ1-1 gives the full variable domain: EPEVTQTPSHQVTQMGQEVILRCVPISNHLYFYWYRQILGQKVEFLVSFYNNEISEKSEIFDDQFSVERPDGSNFTLKIRSTKLEDSAMYFCASTLRAEAFFGQGTRLTVV.

This clone was counted between two and nine times. This chain joins TRBV27 and TRBJ1-1; 7 bases fit TRBD1. Germline CDR1 is MNHEY and CDR2 is SMNVEV (reference sequence). The CDR3 consists of 15 residues. The V segment lost 2 bases and the J segment 0 bases; nucleotides outside the gene matches: 3. In nucleotides, the CDR3 is TGTGCCAGCAGTTTAGACAGGGTCATGAACACTGAAGCTTTCTTT. Its protein product is CASSLDRVMNTEAFF.

V gene TRBV7-7 combines with J gene TRBJ2-2; D is uncertain. Germline assignment: CDR1 SSHAT and CDR2 FNYEAQ (reference sequence). Trimming cost V 1 base and J 0 bases, with 3 bases left between them. The length of the CDR3 is 14 residues. The CDR3 spells CASSLETNTGELFF. The CDR3 DNA follows: TGTGCCAGCAGCTTAGAGACGAACACCGGGGAGCTGTTTTTT.

This clone was seen once. V gene TRBV9 combines with J gene TRBJ2-7; the D is unclear. CDR3 length equals 14 residues. Trimming took off 1 base at V and 6 bases at J, with 14 bases between the two ends. CDR1 and CDR2 (germline): SGDLS, YYNGEE. The CDR3: CASSVSPDLGEQYF. The DNA for the CDR3 is TGTGCCAGCAGCGTAAGCCCTGATTTGGGCGAGCAGTACTTC.

This clone appeared a few times. This chain connects TRBV29-1 to TRBJ1-5; D not certain. From germline, CDR1 is SQVTM and CDR2 ANQGSEA. V lost 7 bases, J lost 1 base, and 14 bases lay in between. The CDR3 is 14 residues long. This CDR3 reads CSAIVGPSNQPQHF. CDR3 sequence (DNA): TGCAGCGCCATTGTTGGGCCCAGCAATCAGCCCCAGCATTTT.

The chain couples TRBV11-3 to TRBJ1-1, with D possibly TRBD1 on 6 matching bases. The CDR3 sequence is 16 residues long. Between the trimmed V and J ends, which lost 0 bases and 3 bases, there was a span of 14 bases. Germline loops: CDR1 SGHNT, CDR2 YENEEA. CDR3 bases: TGTGCCAGCAGCTTAGATTTCCGGGGGCGGGACACTGAAGCTTTCTTT. It encodes CASSLDFRGRDTEAFF.

The chain joins TRBV7-6 to TRBJ2-7; D tentatively reads TRBD1 or TRBD2 (5 bases each). This CDR3 is 13 amino acids long. The V end was cut by 4 bases, the J end by 6 bases, with 13 bases between. The germline gives CDR1 SGHVS, CDR2 FNYEAQ. In nucleotides, the CDR3 is TGTGCCAGCAGCTCCCCGACTGGGGGCGAGCAGTACTTC. Translated: CASSSPTGGEQYF.

The gene calls are TRBV6-5 and TRBJ2-7; TRBD1 might be the D (6 bases). The CDR3 covers 14 residues. The germline CDR1 and CDR2 sequences are MNHEY and SVGAGI. Trimming cost V 5 bases and J 1 base, with 12 bases left between them. The CDR3 nucleotides read TGTGCCAGCAGTCTACAGGGTATGTCCTACGAGCAGTACTTC. Its protein is CASSLQGMSYEQYF.

This sequence joins TRBV7-3 and TRBJ1-2, with D possibly being TRBD1 (5 bases). V was cut by 5 bases and J by 3 bases, with 16 bases left in between. CDR1 SGHTA and CDR2 FQGTGA come from the germline V gene. The CDR3 totals 15 residues. CDR3 loop: CASSPRGGIDYGYTF. In DNA form, the CDR3 reads TGTGCCAGCAGCCCCCGGGGGGGAATAGACTATGGCTACACCTTC.

The chain carries TRBV5-1 and TRBJ2-7; tentatively, D is TRBD2 (5 bases). CDR3 length: 12 amino acids. Germline CDR1 SGHRS, CDR2 YFSETQ. V was trimmed by 10 bases and J by 5 bases, leaving 16 bases between them. CDR3 coding DNA: TGCGCCTCCTCGGCGGGTGTCCACGAGCAGTACTTC. It encodes CASSAGVHEQYF.

The V and J genes are TRBV28 and TRBJ2-7, with a possible D match to TRBD2 (6 bases). Trimming removed 3 bases from V and 2 bases from J, with 11 bases in between. Germline V gene lookup returns CDR1 MDHEN and CDR2 SYDVKM. The CDR3 totals 14 residues. The CDR3 reads CASSLSGPPYEQYF. For the CDR3, the DNA is TGTGCCAGCAGTTTGAGCGGGCCCCCCTACGAGCAGTACTTC. Using reference TRBV28 and TRBJ2-7 for the parts outside the CDR3, the full variable domain is DVKVTQSSRYLVKRTGEKVFLECVQDMDHENMFWYRQDPGLGLRLIYFSYDVKMKEKGDIPEGYSVSREKKERFSLILESASTNQTSMYLCASSLSGPPYEQYFGPGTRLTVT.

This clone was detected a few times. J is TRBJ1-6 and V is TRBV5-4, with TRBD1 identical over 8 bases. The CDR3 consists of 16 residues. Germline V lookup: CDR1 SGHNT, CDR2 YYREEE (reference sequence). Germline trimming cut 6 bases from V and 7 bases from J; bases unmatched to any gene: 12. In DNA, the CDR3 is TGTGCCAGCACCTTCCCCGTCGACAGGGGAAATTCACCCCTCCACTTT. Its protein product is CASTFPVDRGNSPLHF.

The chain employs TRBV7-3 and TRBJ1-1, with D hard to call. From germline, CDR1 is SGHTA and CDR2 FQGTGA. The CDR3 has 13 residues. Trimming pared 5 bases from V and 9 bases from J, leaving 16 bases between. The CDR3 DNA reads TGTGCCAGCAGCAATCCGGGAGAAAAGAAAGCTTTCTTT. Translation: CASSNPGEKKAFF.